A selection of T cell receptor beta chains follows, all from one sample in a study of graft-versus-host responses after intestinal transplantation. The data were produced by immunoSEQ multiplex PCR, yet TCRdb's version contains in-frame clones alone and is incomplete. The data contain around 90,000 clones, approximately 90% of them singletons. For these TCRs, the target antigens are not known. Sequencing was performed on unstimulated CD8+ T cells sorted from spleen or lymph node cells, taken before transplant. The receptors stem from a human donor who was the organ donor for an intestinal transplant. Both conserved end residues are part of each CDR3. Clone size is given for some rows only: seen once, a few or many times, or a class if the clone is expanded.

length	size	V	J	CDR3
22	.	TRBV7-6	TRBJ2-2	CASSPRMSLTGVPSRNTGELFF
14	.	TRBV27	TRBJ1-6	CASKGQSNNSPLHF
17	.	TRBV27	TRBJ2-1	CASSRGGPTRWYNEQFF
16	few	TRBV27	TRBJ2-1	CASSLQLAGAYNEQFF
16	once	TRBV9	TRBJ2-3	CASSVQGLAGWDTQYF
16	.	TRBV30	TRBJ2-3	CAWSVDGASVTDTQYF
10	.	TRBV7-9	TRBJ2-1	CASSPIEQFF
15	.	TRBV6-6	TRBJ2-7	CASSRGIAGVDEQYF
15	.	TRBV10-3	TRBJ2-7	CAISGGVVPAYEQYF
14	.	TRBV28	TRBJ1-5	CASSNSLSNQPQHF
12	.	TRBV7-9	TRBJ1-1	CASSLGRPGAFF
16	.	TRBV9	TRBJ1-3	CASSVARVSVGNTIYF
15	.	TRBV15	TRBJ1-1	CATSREGTGLAEAFF
12	.	TRBV28	TRBJ2-7	CASSYIAREQYF
16	.	TRBV28	TRBJ2-7	CASSLAHPSGYYEQYF